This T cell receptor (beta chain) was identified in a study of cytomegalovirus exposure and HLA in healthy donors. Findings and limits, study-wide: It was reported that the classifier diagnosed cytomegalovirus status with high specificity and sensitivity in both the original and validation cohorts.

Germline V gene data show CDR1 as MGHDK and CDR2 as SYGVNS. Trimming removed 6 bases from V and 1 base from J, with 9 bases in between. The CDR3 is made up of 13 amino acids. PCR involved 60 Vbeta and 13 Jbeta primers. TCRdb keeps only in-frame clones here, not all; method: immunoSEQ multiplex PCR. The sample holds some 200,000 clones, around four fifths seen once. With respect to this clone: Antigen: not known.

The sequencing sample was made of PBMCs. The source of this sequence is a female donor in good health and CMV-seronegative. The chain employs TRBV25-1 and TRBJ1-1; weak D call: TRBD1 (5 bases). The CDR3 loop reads CASSLGQNTEAFF. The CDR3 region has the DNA TGTGCCAGCAGCCTAGGACAGAACACTGAAGCTTTCTTT.